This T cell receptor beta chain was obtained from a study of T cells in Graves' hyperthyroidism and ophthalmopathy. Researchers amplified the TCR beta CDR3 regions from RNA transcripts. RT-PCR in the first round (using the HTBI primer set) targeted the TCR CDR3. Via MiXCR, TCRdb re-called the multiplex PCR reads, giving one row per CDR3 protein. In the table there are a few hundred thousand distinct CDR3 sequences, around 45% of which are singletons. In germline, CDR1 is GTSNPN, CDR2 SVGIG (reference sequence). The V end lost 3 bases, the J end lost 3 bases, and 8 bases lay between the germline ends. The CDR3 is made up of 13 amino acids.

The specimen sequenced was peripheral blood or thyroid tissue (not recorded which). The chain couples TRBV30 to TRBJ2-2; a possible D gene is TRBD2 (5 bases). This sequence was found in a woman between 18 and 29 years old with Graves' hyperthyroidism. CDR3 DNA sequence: TGTGCCTGGAGGGAGGACGACACCGGGGAGCTGTTTTTT. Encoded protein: CAWREDDTGELFF. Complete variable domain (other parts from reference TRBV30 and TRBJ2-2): SQTIHQWPATLVQPVGSPLSLECTVEGTSNPNLYWYRQAAGRGLQLLFYSVGIGQISSEVPQNLSASRPQDRQFILSSKKLLLSDSGFYLCAWREDDTGELFFGEGSRLTVL.